The 6 T cell receptor beta chains given below trace back to one sample, sequenced in a study of blood T cells in healthy people across ages. The use of a sample-barcoded 5' primer and a J-beta primer mix characterized a second PCR of about 6 to 11 cycles. MiXCR was run by TCRdb on the 5' RACE reads, yielding one entry per CDR3 protein. The sample lists around 1,000,000 distinct CDR3 sequences; more than 30% were seen once. Sequences were obtained from blood. These receptors were obtained from a man aged 18 to 30 in good health.

This clonotype was counted at least ten times. The chain is built from TRBV10-3 and TRBJ1-2, with 8 bases matching TRBD1. After removal of 0 bases from V and 6 bases from J, the junction contained 3 bases not matched to a gene. Germline V gene lookup returns CDR1 ENHRY and CDR2 SYGVKD. The CDR3 runs 14 residues. As DNA, the CDR3 is TGTGCCATCAGTGAGTCGGACAGGGCGAATGGCTACACCTTC. The encoded protein is CAISESDRANGYTF.

This clonotype was counted between two and nine times. The rearrangement joins TRBV7-2 to TRBJ1-2; TRBD1 matches 8 bases. Trimming at V came to 2 bases and at J to 2 bases, leaving 4 bases not matched to a gene. This CDR3 comprises 15 residues. CDR1 and CDR2 from the germline V gene are SGHTA and FQGNSA. CDR3 in DNA: TGTGCCAGCAGCTTAAAACAGGGGGAAAACTATGGCTACACCTTC. As protein: CASSLKQGENYGYTF.

This clonotype was seen more than once but under ten times. The chain recombines TRBV20-1 with TRBJ2-3; 7 bases line up with TRBD2. The CDR3 totals 15 residues. Per the germline V gene, CDR1 is DFQATT and CDR2 is SNEGSKA (reference sequence). The trim removed 2 bases at V and 3 bases at J, leaving 8 bases unmatched. CDR3 residues: CSARWYEGGTDTQYF. The CDR3 coding sequence is TGCAGTGCTAGATGGTACGAGGGAGGGACAGATACGCAGTATTTT.

This clonotype has a handful of counts. This CDR3 reads CASIRQYNEQYF. The CDR3 bases are TGTGCCAGCATACGTCAGTACAATGAGCAGTACTTC. V gene TRBV2 combines with J gene TRBJ2-5; D remains unclear. CDR1 SNHLY and CDR2 FYNNEI come from the germline V gene. This CDR3 region has 12 residues. Trimming left V 7 bases short and J 11 bases short, with 17 bases between.

The J gene is TRBJ2-7, the V gene TRBV28; 10 bases fit TRBD1. TRBJ2-5 matches the DNA end more closely, so the J call is doubtful. Germline V CDR1 and CDR2: MDHEN, SYDVKM. The CDR3 has 15 residues. The CDR3 protein is CASSPAGQGKETQYF. The CDR3 DNA reads as TGTGCCAGCAGTCCGGCGGGACAGGGGAAAGAGACCCAGTACTTC.

The genes are TRBV2 and TRBJ2-5; 8 nucleotides agree with TRBD1. The V gene's germline CDR1 is SNHLY and CDR2 FYNNEI. This CDR3 has 14 residues. With V trimmed by 2 bases and J by 4 bases, 3 bases remained unmatched. The CDR3 nucleotides read TGTGCCAGCAGTGAAAGGACAGGGTTAGAGACCCAGTACTTC. Its protein is CASSERTGLETQYF. The whole variable domain, filled in from reference TRBV2 and TRBJ2-5, reads EPEVTQTPSHQVTQMGQEVILRCVPISNHLYFYWYRQILGQKVEFLVSFYNNEISEKSEIFDDQFSVERPDGSNFTLKIRSTKLEDSAMYFCASSERTGLETQYFGPGTRLLVL.